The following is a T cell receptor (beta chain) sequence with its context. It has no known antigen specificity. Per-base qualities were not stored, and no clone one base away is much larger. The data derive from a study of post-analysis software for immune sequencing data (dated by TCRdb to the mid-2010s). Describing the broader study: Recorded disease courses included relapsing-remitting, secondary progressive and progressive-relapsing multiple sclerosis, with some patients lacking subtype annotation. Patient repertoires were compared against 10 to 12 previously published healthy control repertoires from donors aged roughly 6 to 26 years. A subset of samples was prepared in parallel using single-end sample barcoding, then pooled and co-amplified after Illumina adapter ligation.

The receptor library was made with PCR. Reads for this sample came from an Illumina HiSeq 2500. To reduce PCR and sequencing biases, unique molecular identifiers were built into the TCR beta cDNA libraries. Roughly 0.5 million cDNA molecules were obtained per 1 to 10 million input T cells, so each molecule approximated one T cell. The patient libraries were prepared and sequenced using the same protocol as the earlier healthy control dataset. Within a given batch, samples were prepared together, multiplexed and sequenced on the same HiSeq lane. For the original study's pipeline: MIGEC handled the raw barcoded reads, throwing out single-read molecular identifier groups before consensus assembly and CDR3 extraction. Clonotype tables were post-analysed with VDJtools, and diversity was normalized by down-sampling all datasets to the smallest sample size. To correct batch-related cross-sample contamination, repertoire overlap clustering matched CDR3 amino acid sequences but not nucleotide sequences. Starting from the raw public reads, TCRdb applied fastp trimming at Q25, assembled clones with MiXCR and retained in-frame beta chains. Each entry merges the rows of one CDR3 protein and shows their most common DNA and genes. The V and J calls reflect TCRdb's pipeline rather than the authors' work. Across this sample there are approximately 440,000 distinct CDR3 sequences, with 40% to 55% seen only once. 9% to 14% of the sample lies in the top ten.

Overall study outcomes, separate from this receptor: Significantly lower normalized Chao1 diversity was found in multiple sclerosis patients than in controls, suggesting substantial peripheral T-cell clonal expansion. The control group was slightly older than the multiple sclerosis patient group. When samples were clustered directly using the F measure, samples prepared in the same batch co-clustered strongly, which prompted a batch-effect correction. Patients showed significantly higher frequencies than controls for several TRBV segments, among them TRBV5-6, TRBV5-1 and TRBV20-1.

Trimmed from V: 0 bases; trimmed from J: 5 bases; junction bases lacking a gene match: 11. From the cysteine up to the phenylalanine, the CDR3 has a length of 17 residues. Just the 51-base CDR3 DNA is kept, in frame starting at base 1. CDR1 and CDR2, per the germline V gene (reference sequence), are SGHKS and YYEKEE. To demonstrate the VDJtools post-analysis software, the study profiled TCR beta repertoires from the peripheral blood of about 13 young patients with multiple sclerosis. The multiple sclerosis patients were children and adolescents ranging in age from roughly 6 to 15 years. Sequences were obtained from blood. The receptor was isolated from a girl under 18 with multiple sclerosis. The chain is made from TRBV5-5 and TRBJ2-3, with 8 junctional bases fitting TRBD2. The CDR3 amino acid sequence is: CASSLGGGPRPLDTQYF. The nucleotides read TGTGCCAGCAGCTTGGGCGGGGGGCCCCGCCCCTTAGATACGCAGTATTTT.